Following are 30 T cell receptor beta chains from one sample sequenced in a study of OX40 agonist ivuxolimab in advanced cancers. Libraries were prepared by immunoSEQ multiplex PCR; TCRdb keeps only in-frame clonotypes and omits some of them. Found here are some 100,000 clones, roughly 80% of them singletons; the top ten hold 0.95% to 1.3%. This specimen consisted of CD4+ or CD8+ T cells sorted from blood, obtained in a trial of the OX40 agonist ivuxolimab. These receptors all come from an adult with an advanced solid tumor such as melanoma, head and neck, liver or kidney cancer.

In its sample, this clone was seen a few times. The V and J genes are TRBV7-9 and TRBJ1-1; no clear D gene. The V end was cut by 5 bases, the J end by 10 bases, with 14 bases between. The CDR3 totals 12 residues. Germline-derived CDR1 and CDR2 are SEHNR and FQNEAQ (reference sequence). Written as DNA, the CDR3 is TGTGCCAGCAGCATGGCCGAATTGAGAGCTTTCTTT. Amino acids: CASSMAELRAFF.

The chain recombines TRBV6-5 with TRBJ2-5, with D tentatively TRBD1 (6 bases). CDR1 and CDR2 (germline): MNHEY, SVGAGI. With 3 bases removed from V and 4 bases from J, the gap between germline ends came to 15 bases. This CDR3 region has 15 residues. The CDR3 DNA sequence: TGTGCCAGCAGTTATGTGGGTCAGGGGAGAGAGACCCAGTACTTC. It specifies CASSYVGQGRETQYF.

This sequence joins TRBV2 and TRBJ1-3, with D hard to call. Trimming took 2 bases from V and 0 from J, leaving 17 bases between them. CDR3 size: 18 residues. From germline, CDR1 is SNHLY and CDR2 FYNNEI. CDR3 sequence (DNA): TGTGCCAGCAGTGAAAAGGCAATAACACTATACTCTGGAAACACCATATATTTT. Translation gives CASSEKAITLYSGNTIYF.

The chain uses TRBV6-1 and TRBJ1-5; D possibly corresponds to TRBD1 (5 bases). The germline V and J ends were trimmed by 6 bases and 4 bases, with 13 bases remaining between them. Germline CDR1 and CDR2: MNHNS and SASEGT. This CDR3 contains 14 residues. The CDR3 nucleotides are TGTGCCAGCAGAGACAGTACCCCGAATCAGCCCCAGCATTTT. This gives the protein CASRDSTPNQPQHF.

This chain joins TRBV2 and TRBJ1-2, with D possibly being TRBD1 (6 bases). CDR3 size: 15 residues. V was trimmed by 7 bases and J by 5 bases, leaving 20 bases between them. Germline CDR1 SNHLY, CDR2 FYNNEI. The CDR3 sequence is CASTYTTGPMYGYTF. DNA for the CDR3: TGTGCCAGCACCTATACAACAGGGCCAATGTATGGCTACACCTTC.

This clone appeared once. The chain uses TRBV5-4 and TRBJ2-3; 13 positions agree with TRBD2. The V gene end was trimmed by 4 bases and the J gene end by 4 bases; junction bases not matched to a gene: 6. CDR1 and CDR2 (germline): SGHNT, YYREEE (reference sequence). The CDR3 contains 16 residues. The CDR3 here is CASSPGLAGAPDTQYF. Written as DNA, the CDR3 is TGTGCCAGCAGCCCCGGACTAGCGGGGGCCCCAGATACGCAGTATTTT.

The rearrangement uses TRBV5-8 and TRBJ2-1; 8 bases match TRBD1. The CDR3 spans 16 residues. V lost 4 bases and J lost 6; bases outside the gene matches: 12. Germline V gene data show CDR1 as SGHTS and CDR2 as YDEGEE. In DNA form, the CDR3 reads TGTGCCAGCAGCCTTCCCGGACAGGGATTTCCCAATGAGCAGTTCTTC. Its translation: CASSLPGQGFPNEQFF.

The gene calls are TRBV7-6 and TRBJ1-6, with D unclear. CDR1 is SGHVS and CDR2 is FNYEAQ in the germline V gene. V lost 4 bases, J lost 5 bases, and 12 bases lay in between. This CDR3 spans 15 amino acids. The CDR3 region is CASSSVTGNNSPLHF. Written as DNA, the CDR3 is TGTGCCAGCAGCTCTGTGACGGGCAATAATTCACCCCTCCACTTT.

This clone occurred once. The rearrangement uses TRBV19 and TRBJ1-1; maybe TRBD1 (5 bases). The germline V and J ends were trimmed by 4 bases and 0 bases, with 12 bases remaining between them. CDR3 length: 15 residues. Germline CDR1 LNHDA, CDR2 SQIVND (reference sequence). CDR3 sequence reads: CASSKGQGMNTEAFF. CDR3 DNA: TGTGCCAGTAGTAAGGGGCAGGGAATGAACACTGAAGCTTTCTTT.

The CDR3 is CSGGTGNEKLFF. The CDR3 DNA follows: TGCAGCGGGGGGACAGGGAATGAAAAACTGTTTTTT. The rearrangement uses TRBV29-1 and TRBJ1-4, with 9 bases aligning to TRBD1. CDR3 size: 12 residues. From germline, CDR1 is SQVTM and CDR2 ANQGSEA. Trimming removed 7 bases from V and 5 bases from J; junction bases left unmatched: 2.

The rearrangement joins TRBV28 to TRBJ2-3; D is perhaps TRBD1 or TRBD2 (5 bases each). This CDR3 spans 15 amino acids. The V end was cut by 1 base, the J end by 4 bases, with 12 bases between. Germline loops: CDR1 MDHEN, CDR2 SYDVKM. The CDR3: CASSLSGLNSDTQYF. The CDR3 DNA reads as TGTGCCAGCAGTTTATCGGGGCTAAACTCAGATACGCAGTATTTT.

This chain connects TRBV10-1 to TRBJ1-1, with unresolved D. The germline V gene encodes CDR1 WNHNN and CDR2 SYGVQD (reference sequence). Trimming stripped 4 bases from V and 4 bases from J, with 10 bases between. This CDR3 has 13 residues. The CDR3 reads CASSGGIGTEAFF. DNA for the CDR3: TGCGCCAGCAGTGGAGGGATAGGCACTGAAGCTTTCTTT.

This chain uses TRBV28 with TRBJ1-5; TRBD1 might be the D (6 bases). The CDR3 length is 16 residues. Germline CDR1 is MDHEN and CDR2 is SYDVKM. V was cut by 3 bases and J by 1 base, with 13 bases left in between. This CDR3 is CASSFNERGSNQPQHF. The CDR3 DNA follows: TGTGCCAGCAGTTTCAATGAGAGGGGGAGCAATCAGCCCCAGCATTTT.

This clone occurred once. The V and J genes are TRBV7-2 and TRBJ2-5; 7 bases map to TRBD2. The CDR3 extends over 15 amino acids. The V segment lost 1 base and the J segment 5 bases; nucleotides outside the gene matches: 7. The germline gives CDR1 SGHTA, CDR2 FQGNSA. In nucleotides, the CDR3 is TGTGCCAGCAGCTTAGGCCTGACTAGCCCCGAGACCCAGTACTTC. As protein: CASSLGLTSPETQYF.

The rearrangement links TRBV11-2 to TRBJ2-6; 7 nucleotides agree with TRBD1. Trimming cost V 2 bases and J 1 base; bases outside gene matches: 5. CDR1 SGHAT and CDR2 FQNNGV come from the germline V gene. This CDR3 comprises 17 residues. The chain's CDR3 is CASSLRGGASGANVLTF. In nucleotides, the CDR3 is TGTGCCAGCAGCTTACGAGGGGGCGCGTCTGGGGCCAACGTCCTGACTTTC.

This clone occurred a few times. The chain combines TRBV13 with TRBJ1-2, with D possibly TRBD1 on 5 matching bases. The V gene lost 4 bases and the J gene lost 7 bases, with 13 bases spanning the gap. Germline V gene lookup returns CDR1 PRHDT and CDR2 FYEKMQ (reference sequence). This CDR3 has 13 amino acids. The CDR3 DNA reads TGTGCCAGCAGCTCGCAGGGACGGGGTGGCTACACCTTC. Amino acids: CASSSQGRGGYTF.

This chain connects TRBV28 to TRBJ1-1; D gene unclear. The CDR3 is 11 amino acids. Trimming stripped 7 bases from V and 11 bases from J, with 14 bases between. CDR1 and CDR2 (germline): MDHEN, SYDVKM. The CDR3 coding sequence is TGTGCCAGCACCTTAGGAAATAAGGCTTTCTTT. Translated: CASTLGNKAFF. Using reference TRBV28 and TRBJ1-1 for the parts outside the CDR3, the full variable domain is DVKVTQSSRYLVKRTGEKVFLECVQDMDHENMFWYRQDPGLGLRLIYFSYDVKMKEKGDIPEGYSVSREKKERFSLILESASTNQTSMYLCASTLGNKAFFGQGTRLTVV.

The rearrangement joins TRBV6-1 to TRBJ1-2; 7 bases map to TRBD1. Germline-derived CDR1 and CDR2 are MNHNS and SASEGT. Unmatched junction bases numbered 1, after V lost 6 bases and J lost 6 bases. CDR3 size: 11 residues. The CDR3 loop reads CASRGGHGYTF. The CDR3 nucleotides read TGTGCCAGCAGAGGGGGCCATGGCTACACCTTC.

The chain recombines TRBV18 with TRBJ1-4; D gene unclear. Germline V CDR1 and CDR2: KGHSH, LQKENI. The ends were cut back, 3 bases at V and 5 bases at J, with 4 bases in the middle. CDR3 length: 12 amino acids. CDR3 nucleotide sequence: TGTGCCAGCTCACCGACGAATGAAAAACTGTTTTTT. Encoded protein: CASSPTNEKLFF.

This chain joins TRBV7-2 and TRBJ2-3, with a tentative D call TRBD1 (6 bases). The V gene's germline CDR1 is SGHTA and CDR2 FQGNSA. CDR3 length: 16 residues. V shed 1 base and J shed 1 base, with 12 bases lying between them. The CDR3: CASSLGQEAGTDTQYF. The CDR3 region has the DNA TGTGCCAGCAGCTTAGGACAGGAGGCAGGCACAGATACGCAGTATTTT.

This clone was seen only once. The CDR3, as DNA: TGCGCCAGCAGCCAAGATGCTGGGGGCAACACTGAAGCTTTCTTT. It codes for CASSQDAGGNTEAFF. The genes are TRBV4-3 and TRBJ1-1; TRBD1 is a possible D gene (6 bases). The V and J ends lost 0 bases and 2 bases respectively, with 10 bases between them. Germline CDR1 LGHNA, CDR2 YSLEER. This CDR3 has 15 amino acids.

This chain connects TRBV6-1 to TRBJ1-1; TRBD1 matches at 8 bases. Unmatched junction bases numbered 6, after V lost 6 bases and J lost 0 bases. Germline CDR1 reads MNHNS; CDR2 reads SASEGT. The CDR3 runs 15 residues. This chain's CDR3 is CASRQHRGMNTEAFF. The CDR3 region has the DNA TGTGCCAGCAGACAACACAGGGGGATGAACACTGAAGCTTTCTTT.

The V call is TRBV27, the J call TRBJ1-2, with TRBD1 as a possible D gene (5 bases). This CDR3 comprises 14 residues. Germline CDR1 reads MNHEY; CDR2 reads SMNVEV (reference sequence). Trimming removed 7 bases at V and 8 bases at J, with 20 bases between. The CDR3 DNA is TGTGCCAGCAAATTCCTTTCGGGGCTGGAAGGCTACACCTTC. It specifies CASKFLSGLEGYTF.

V and J are TRBV5-1 and TRBJ1-6, with D perhaps TRBD1 (5 bases). The V end lost 3 bases, the J end lost 10 bases, and 20 bases lay between the germline ends. The CDR3 consists of 16 residues. The V gene's germline CDR1 is SGHRS and CDR2 YFSETQ. The chain's CDR3 is CASSSMGLTGGSPLHF. The CDR3 DNA reads TGCGCCAGCAGCTCTATGGGACTCACAGGAGGATCACCCCTCCACTTT.

The chain links TRBV9 to TRBJ2-1; possible D gene TRBD1, 6 bases. The germline V gene encodes CDR1 SGDLS and CDR2 YYNGEE. The V end lost 0 bases, the J end lost 3 bases, and 7 bases lay between the germline ends. This CDR3 is built from 14 residues. As DNA, the CDR3 is TGTGCCAGCAGCGTAGACAGGGTCTACAATGAGCAGTTCTTC. This gives the protein CASSVDRVYNEQFF.

V is TRBV21-1 and J is TRBJ2-7; the D segment call TRBD1 is taken from the table without a DNA check. TRBV21-1 is deemed a pseudogene. This CDR3 contains 15 residues. This CDR3 is CASSNPGCRGDEQYV. CDR3 nucleotide sequence: TGTGCCAGCAGCAATCCAGGGTGCAGGGGTGACGAGCAGTACGTC.

V gene TRBV19 combines with J gene TRBJ1-4, with D maybe TRBD1 (5 bases). V lost 4 bases and J 5 bases, leaving 8 bases between the germline ends. CDR1 is LNHDA and CDR2 is SQIVND in the germline V gene (reference sequence). The CDR3 contains 13 residues. The CDR3 region is CASSNPGNEKLFF. The DNA for the CDR3 is TGTGCCAGTAGTAACCCAGGGAATGAAAAACTGTTTTTT.

This clone was observed a few times. The CDR3 DNA reads as TGCGCCAGCAGCCAAGAACGGACCGAATCCTATAATTCACCCCTCCACTTT. It specifies CASSQERTESYNSPLHF. The rearrangement uses TRBV4-3 and TRBJ1-6; no clear D gene. Germline CDR1 reads LGHNA; CDR2 reads YSLEER. The CDR3 contains 17 residues. The germline V and J ends were trimmed by 0 bases and 1 base, with 10 bases remaining between them.

This clone was observed a single time. The V call is TRBV10-1, the J call TRBJ2-5; D unresolved. The CDR3 is made up of 12 amino acids. Germline V lookup: CDR1 WNHNN, CDR2 SYGVQD (reference sequence). Trimming removed 3 bases from V and 4 bases from J, with 6 bases in between. The CDR3 sequence is CASSDIGETQYF. For the CDR3, the DNA is TGCGCCAGCAGTGACATCGGAGAGACCCAGTACTTC.

V usage is TRBV27 and J usage is TRBJ1-5, with 10 bases matching TRBD1. Per the germline V gene, CDR1 is MNHEY and CDR2 is SMNVEV (reference sequence). The length of the CDR3 is 18 residues. The ends lost 7 bases at V and 5 bases at J; junction bases unmatched: 17. The CDR3 sequence: CASTNLTPRTGGDQPQHF. CDR3 DNA: TGTGCCAGCACAAACCTCACCCCCCGGACAGGGGGTGATCAGCCCCAGCATTTT.